A single sample gave rise to the 28 T cell receptor beta chains below, sequenced in a study of shared clonotypes between healthy human individuals. Data came from immunoSEQ multiplex PCR; TCRdb stores just in-frame clones and leaves some out. This sample has about 380,000 clones; around 96% occur once, and the top ten carry about 0.34%. Material: memory CD8+ T cells sorted from blood. Subset specified: CD45RO+ cells pooled with CCR7-negative TemRA cells. Receptors were obtained from a man younger than 40 in good health.

This clone was counted a few times. V is TRBV5-1 and J is TRBJ2-2; no reliable D call. The CDR3 length is 14 residues. Per germline, CDR1 SGHRS and CDR2 YFSETQ. Trimming took off 0 bases at V and 5 bases at J, with 8 bases between the two ends. In DNA, the CDR3 is TGCGCCAGCAGCTTGGACTCTCCTACCGGGGAGCTGTTTTTT. The encoded protein is CASSLDSPTGELFF.

V is TRBV28 and J is TRBJ1-3; TRBD1 is a possible D gene (5 bases). With 3 bases removed from V and 6 bases from J, the gap between germline ends came to 18 bases. Germline loops: CDR1 MDHEN, CDR2 SYDVKM. The length of the CDR3 is 16 residues. This chain's CDR3 is CASSFVGRRGANTIYF. CDR3 coding DNA: TGTGCCAGCAGTTTCGTGGGACGGAGAGGAGCAAACACCATATATTTT.

This clone occurred once. The chain joins TRBV4-2 to TRBJ1-2, with D perhaps matching TRBD1 (6 bases). The CDR3 is 16 amino acids. Per germline, CDR1 LGHNA and CDR2 YNFKEQ. Trimming cost V 0 bases and J 4 bases, with 15 bases left between them. The CDR3 is CASSQEGLGGPYGYTF. The DNA for the CDR3 is TGTGCCAGCAGCCAAGAGGGGTTGGGGGGCCCCTATGGCTACACCTTC.

The chain is built from TRBV11-2 and TRBJ2-3; 12 bases map to TRBD2. V lost 2 bases to trimming and J lost 7 bases; unmatched junction nucleotides: 4. The CDR3 consists of 15 residues. CDR1 and CDR2 from the germline V gene are SGHAT and FQNNGV. As DNA, the CDR3 is TGTGCCAGCAGCTTACCGACTAGCGGGAGTAATACGCAGTATTTT. Translating it yields CASSLPTSGSNTQYF.

CDR3 DNA: TGTGCCAGCAGTGAGGGACTAGCGGGTATCTCCTACGAGCAGTACTTC. This gives the protein CASSEGLAGISYEQYF. This chain connects TRBV6-1 to TRBJ2-7; 12 bases fit TRBD2. The CDR3 extends over 16 amino acids. Germline V lookup: CDR1 MNHNS, CDR2 SASEGT. Trimming took 3 bases from V and 0 from J; bases not matched to a gene: 3.

The V gene is TRBV25-1, the J gene TRBJ1-3, with D hard to call. Germline assignment: CDR1 MGHDK and CDR2 SYGVNS. The V gene lost 1 base and the J gene lost 2 bases, with 9 bases spanning the gap. This CDR3 has 15 amino acids. CDR3 coding DNA: TGTGCCAGCAGTGAATCCCGGGGTGCTGGAAACACCATATATTTT. This sequence encodes CASSESRGAGNTIYF.

The rearrangement uses TRBV5-6 and TRBJ1-1; D remains ambiguous. This CDR3 spans 12 amino acids. Trimming cost V 1 base and J 7 bases, with 8 bases left between them. CDR1 and CDR2 from the germline V gene are SGHDT and YYEEEE. The CDR3 loop reads CASSLWGGEAFF. CDR3 nucleotide sequence: TGTGCCAGCAGCTTGTGGGGAGGTGAAGCTTTCTTT.

The chain joins TRBV15 to TRBJ2-7, with 9 bases aligning to TRBD2. This CDR3 is built from 16 residues. Looked up from germline, CDR1 is LNHNV and CDR2 is YYDKDF (reference sequence). The V segment lost 0 bases and the J segment 4 bases; nucleotides outside the gene matches: 7. The CDR3 DNA follows: TGTGCCACCAGCAGAGATGGGGGTAGCGGGAGTTACGAGCAGTACTTC. Its translation: CATSRDGGSGSYEQYF. Combining the CDR3 with reference TRBV15 and TRBJ2-7 gives the whole variable domain DAMVIQNPRYQVTQFGKPVTLSCSQTLNHNVMYWYQQKSSQAPKLLFHYYDKDFNNEADTPDNFQSRRPNTSFCFLDIRSPGLGDTAMYLCATSRDGGSGSYEQYFGPGTRLTVT.

This chain uses TRBV18 with TRBJ2-3, with 14 bases that match TRBD2. This CDR3 contains 17 residues. CDR1 and CDR2 (germline): KGHSH, LQKENI. The V gene end was trimmed by 2 bases and the J gene end by 9 bases; junction bases not matched to a gene: 10. The CDR3 reads CASSPKGLAGVEGTQYF. In DNA form, the CDR3 reads TGTGCCAGCTCACCAAAGGGACTAGCGGGAGTTGAAGGGACGCAGTATTTT.

A remark on this clone: In the same sample, other DNA sequences code for this CDR3. The chain recombines TRBV5-1 with TRBJ2-1; TRBD1 matches 7 bases. With 3 bases clipped from V and 1 base from J, the junction kept 1 base outside the gene matches. The CDR3 spans 14 residues. CDR1 and CDR2 from the germline V gene are SGHRS and YFSETQ. CDR3 sequence (DNA): TGCGCCAGCAGCTCGGGACAGTCCTACAATGAGCAGTTCTTC. It codes for CASSSGQSYNEQFF.

The chain recombines TRBV10-3 with TRBJ2-1; 9 bases fit TRBD2. The J segment lost 5 bases and the V segment lost 4 bases, leaving 9 bases of the junction unmatched. The CDR3 has 16 residues. CDR1 is ENHRY, CDR2 SYGVKD, per germline. Here the CDR3 reads CAISARSGLANNEQFF. The CDR3 bases are TGTGCCATCAGTGCCCGATCGGGACTAGCAAACAATGAGCAGTTCTTC.

This chain uses TRBV5-6 with TRBJ2-7, with D maybe TRBD2 (5 bases). Germline CDR1 is SGHDT and CDR2 is YYEEEE. This CDR3 contains 16 residues. Trimming stripped 5 bases from V and 2 bases from J, with 20 bases between. This CDR3 is CASRLSPGKGTYEQYF. CDR3 in DNA: TGTGCCAGCAGGCTATCCCCGGGGAAAGGAACCTACGAGCAGTACTTC.

V usage is TRBV9 and J usage is TRBJ2-1; TRBD2 matches 8 bases. The CDR3 has 17 residues. Germline trimming cut 0 bases from V and 9 bases from J; bases unmatched to any gene: 14. The germline V gene encodes CDR1 SGDLS and CDR2 YYNGEE. The CDR3 DNA reads as TGTGCCAGCAGCGTAGGAGCGGGAGTCGTAGGGCGCCTTGAGCAGTTCTTC. Translated, it gives CASSVGAGVVGRLEQFF. Looking up the rest from reference TRBV9 and TRBJ2-1 gives the full variable domain: DSGVTQTPKHLITATGQRVTLRCSPRSGDLSVYWYQQSLDQGLQFLIQYYNGEERAKGNILERFSAQQFPDLHSELNLSSLELGDSALYFCASSVGAGVVGRLEQFFGPGTRLTVL.

The genes are TRBV29-1 and TRBJ2-5; D gene ambiguous. The V end lost 1 base, the J end lost 3 bases, and 12 bases lay between the germline ends. Germline lookup yields CDR1 SQVTM and CDR2 ANQGSEA. The CDR3 is 14 residues long. CDR3 in DNA: TGCAGCGTTGAAGGGAGAATCGAAGAAGAGACCCAGTACTTC. This gives the protein CSVEGRIEEETQYF.

The V gene is TRBV15, the J gene TRBJ2-5, with 9 bases identical to TRBD2. Trimming removed 0 bases from V and 4 bases from J; junction bases left unmatched: 3. The CDR3 is 15 residues long. The germline gives CDR1 LNHNV, CDR2 YYDKDF (reference sequence). CDR3 sequence (DNA): TGTGCCACCAGCAGAGATTATAGCGGGGGAGAGACCCAGTACTTC. This translates into CATSRDYSGGETQYF.

Remarks on this clone: The sample contains more than one DNA sequence encoding this CDR3. The J gene is TRBJ1-5, the V gene TRBV28; D is undetermined. The V end was cut by 6 bases, the J end by 2 bases, with 8 bases between. Germline V gene lookup returns CDR1 MDHEN and CDR2 SYDVKM. The CDR3 runs 13 residues. CDR3: CASSPSGNQPQHF. DNA for the CDR3: TGTGCCAGCAGCCCTTCGGGCAATCAGCCCCAGCATTTT.

The rearrangement links TRBV27 to TRBJ1-1; 7 nucleotides agree with TRBD1. With V trimmed by 5 bases and J by 0 bases, 3 bases remained unmatched. The CDR3 runs to 14 residues. Per the germline V gene, CDR1 is MNHEY and CDR2 is SMNVEV (reference sequence). CDR3 DNA sequence: TGTGCCAGCAGTCAACAGGGGCTGAACACTGAAGCTTTCTTT. Encoded protein: CASSQQGLNTEAFF.

The sample holds one count of this clone. The rearrangement links TRBV9 to TRBJ2-7; 7 nucleotides match TRBD1. CDR3 size: 14 residues. V was pared by 3 bases and J by 0 bases, with 3 bases of the junction left unmatched. The germline CDR1 and CDR2 sequences are SGDLS and YYNGEE. Here the CDR3 DNA reads TGTGCCAGCAGCGACGGGACAGCCTCCTACGAGCAGTACTTC. Amino acid sequence: CASSDGTASYEQYF.

This chain connects TRBV7-9 to TRBJ2-1, with 12 bases identical to TRBD2. The ends lost 1 base at V and 2 bases at J; junction bases unmatched: 3. The CDR3 is 17 residues long. Germline values: CDR1 SEHNR, CDR2 FQNEAQ (reference sequence). In DNA, the CDR3 is TGTGCCAGCAGCTTAGGGGCTAGCGGGAGGGCCTACAATGAGCAGTTCTTC. Protein: CASSLGASGRAYNEQFF. The variable domain in full, with the rest retrieved from reference TRBV7-9 and TRBJ2-1, is DTGVSQNPRHKITKRGQNVTFRCDPISEHNRLYWYRQTLGQGPEFLTYFQNEAQLEKSRLLSDRFSAERPKGSFSTLEIQRTEQGDSAMYLCASSLGASGRAYNEQFFGPGTRLTVL.

The chain combines TRBV11-2 with TRBJ2-7; D is perhaps TRBD1 (5 bases). This CDR3 is 13 amino acids long. Trimming removed 0 bases at V and 3 bases at J, with 6 bases between. Per the germline V gene, CDR1 is SGHAT and CDR2 is FQNNGV. The CDR3 here is CASSLDRVYEQYF. In DNA, the CDR3 is TGTGCCAGCAGCTTAGACAGGGTCTACGAGCAGTACTTC. The variable domain in full, with the rest retrieved from reference TRBV11-2 and TRBJ2-7, is EAGVAQSPRYKIIEKRQSVAFWCNPISGHATLYWYQQILGQGPKLLIQFQNNGVVDDSQLPKDRFSAERLKGVDSTLKIQPAKLEDSAVYLCASSLDRVYEQYFGPGTRLTVT.

This clone was recorded only once. CDR3 bases: TGTGCCAGCAGCTTTTTCCCCAATAATTCACCCCTCCACTTT. Encoded protein: CASSFFPNNSPLHF. The gene calls are TRBV6-5 and TRBJ1-6, with D unresolved. Germline CDR1 reads MNHEY; CDR2 reads SVGAGI. This CDR3 has 14 amino acids. V was clipped by 6 bases and J by 5 bases, with 11 bases between them.

This chain joins TRBV5-1 and TRBJ1-2; possibly TRBD1 for D (6 bases). CDR1 is SGHRS, CDR2 YFSETQ, per germline. The CDR3 consists of 15 residues. V shed 0 bases and J shed 7 bases, with 16 bases lying between them. The CDR3 region has the DNA TGCGCCAGCAGCTTGGAGACAGGACACCTATCTGGCTACACCTTC. This codes for CASSLETGHLSGYTF.

The chain links TRBV5-6 to TRBJ2-7; D remains ambiguous. Germline V CDR1 and CDR2: SGHDT, YYEEEE. V lost 1 base to trimming and J lost 0 bases, with 5 bases between them. The CDR3 is 13 residues long. CDR3 nucleotides: TGTGCCAGCAGCTTGCCGGACTCCTACGAGCAGTACTTC. It translates to CASSLPDSYEQYF.

The sample holds one count of this clone. The CDR3 nucleotides are TGTGCCAGCAGTTCCGGGGGAAGCTCCTACAATGAGCAGTTCTTC. It codes for CASSSGGSSYNEQFF. The gene calls are TRBV11-2 and TRBJ2-1; D might be TRBD2 (6 bases). V was pared by 6 bases and J by 0 bases, with 12 bases between. Germline V lookup: CDR1 SGHAT, CDR2 FQNNGV. This CDR3 is built from 15 residues.

The genes are TRBV5-5 and TRBJ1-4; 9 positions agree with TRBD1. CDR3 length equals 15 residues. Germline trimming cut 3 bases from V and 7 bases from J; bases unmatched to any gene: 7. Looked up from germline, CDR1 is SGHKS and CDR2 is YYEKEE (reference sequence). The CDR3 here is CASSWGQGFGEKLFF. The CDR3 DNA reads TGTGCCAGCAGCTGGGGACAGGGTTTCGGTGAAAAACTGTTTTTT.

The chain uses TRBV5-4 and TRBJ2-3, with D possibly being TRBD2 (6 bases). Germline V CDR1 and CDR2: SGHNT, YYREEE (reference sequence). V was clipped by 5 bases and J by 2 bases, with 21 bases between them. CDR3 length: 17 residues. DNA for the CDR3: TGTGCCAGCAGTTCCCATCCTCTTGCGGGGCCCACAGATACGCAGTATTTT. Translation gives CASSSHPLAGPTDTQYF.

This chain uses TRBV6-5 with TRBJ2-7; 9 bases fit TRBD1. The ends lost 2 bases at V and 1 base at J; junction bases unmatched: 3. The germline gives CDR1 MNHEY, CDR2 SVGAGI. This CDR3 comprises 15 residues. The CDR3 loop reads CASSYGQGLSYEQYF. As DNA, the CDR3 is TGTGCCAGCAGTTACGGACAGGGGCTTTCCTACGAGCAGTACTTC.

The chain links TRBV7-2 to TRBJ2-5; TRBD2 agrees at 10 bases. The junction had 9 bases not matched to a gene; V was cut back by 5 bases and J by 3 bases. The CDR3 is made up of 16 amino acids. CDR1 is SGHTA, CDR2 FQGNSA, per germline. The CDR3 spells CASSPYALAGEETQYF. Here the CDR3 DNA reads TGTGCCAGCAGCCCATACGCCCTAGCGGGAGAAGAGACCCAGTACTTC. Complete variable domain (other parts from reference TRBV7-2 and TRBJ2-5): GAGVSQSPSNKVTEKGKDVELRCDPISGHTALYWYRQSLGQGLEFLIYFQGNSAPDKSGLPSDRFSAERTGGSVSTLTIQRTQQEDSAVYLCASSPYALAGEETQYFGPGTRLLVL.